Sequencing of this T cell receptor (beta chain) was carried out in a study of cytomegalovirus exposure and HLA in healthy donors. Whole-study context: Earlier results showed roughly 110 million unique TCR beta sequences derived from roughly 180 million T cells. Study observations and caveats: Most CMV-associated TCR beta chains were later found to appear HLA-restricted. In vitro testing confirmed three CMV-associated chains as specific for CMV antigens. Near-uniform donor sequencing depth was presumed by presence/absence analyses.

Of note for this clone: Its target is not known.

The PCR contained 60 Vbeta and 13 Jbeta primers. The data were produced by immunoSEQ multiplex PCR, yet TCRdb's version contains in-frame clones alone and is incomplete. The sample shows tens of thousands of clones, around 64% of them seen only once. From germline, CDR1 is SGHKS and CDR2 YYEKEE (reference sequence). There are 15 residues in the CDR3. The V end lost 2 bases, the J end lost 0 bases, and 11 bases lay between the germline ends. Sequenced: PBMCs. The receptor was isolated from a human donor in good health. The chain joins TRBV5-5 to TRBJ1-1; TRBD1 is a possible D gene (5 bases). CDR3 sequence: CASSLGARMNTEAFF. As DNA, the CDR3 is TGTGCCAGCAGCTTAGGGGCGAGGATGAACACTGAAGCTTTCTTT.